The entry below describes one TCR beta chain. Its matching antigen is unknown. This sample was included in a study of cytomegalovirus exposure and HLA in healthy donors. Regarding the study as a whole: Across all donors, roughly uniform sequencing depth was an assumption of the presence/absence analyses. In a later analysis, CMV-associated beta chains were mostly HLA-associated, it appeared. Per published reports, the classifier diagnosed cytomegalovirus status with high specificity and sensitivity.

Primers for the PCR totalled 60 Vbeta and 13 Jbeta. In the original analysis: An analysis that came later counted approximately 76 million unique TCR beta chains, 10 million to 11 million shared. Sequencing used immunoSEQ multiplex PCR; TCRdb keeps in-frame clones, though not all of them. V, J and clone size were drawn from that table, and D and trimming were deduced from the DNA. The data contain 90,000 to 140,000 clones, 80% to 85% of them singletons. The CDR3 contains 13 residues. CDR1 MNHNS and CDR2 SASEGT come from the germline V gene. With 8 bases clipped from V and 6 bases from J, the junction kept 7 bases outside the gene matches.

V usage is TRBV6-1 and J usage is TRBJ2-7, with TRBD1 matching over 10 bases. This clonotype was sampled from a man aged 30 to 39 in good health and CMV-seropositive. Sequencing input: PBMCs. CDR3 sequence: CASGTGEAREQYF. The CDR3, as DNA: TGTGCCAGCGGGACAGGGGAAGCGCGCGAGCAGTACTTC.